The TCR beta chain described here comes from a study of blood T cells in healthy people across ages. Trimming at V came to 1 base and at J to 3 bases, leaving 4 bases not matched to a gene. Germline V gene sequence: CDR1 LGHNA, CDR2 YNFKEQ. The CDR3 spans 16 residues. Together with a sample-barcoded 5' primer, a J-beta primer mix was included in a second PCR lasting about 6 to 11 cycles. Each TCR beta cDNA got a 12-nucleotide random molecular identifier. TCRdb re-called the 5' RACE reads with MiXCR, one entry per CDR3 protein. This table holds 1.6 million or so distinct CDR3 sequences, about 31% found once. Regarding this clonotype: Its antigen is not known.

Overall study results and limits: Observed TCR beta diversity per million T cells went down as age went up. This fall followed a roughly linear course with age.

The chain couples TRBV4-2 to TRBJ2-1; 9 bases match TRBD2. Sequencing used blood. This TCR was recovered from a woman aged 30 to 39 in good health. The DNA for the CDR3 is TGTGCCAGCAGCCAAGGGCGGGGGGGCCTCTACAATGAGCAGTTCTTC. Its protein is CASSQGRGGLYNEQFF.